Following are 14 T cell receptor beta chains from one sample sequenced in a study of OX40 agonist ivuxolimab in advanced cancers. Profiled with immunoSEQ multiplex PCR; TCRdb holds only in-frame clones, not every one. The table shows about 85,000 clones, with around 87% occurring only once. Sequences were derived from CD4+ or CD8+ T cells sorted from blood, sampled in a trial of the OX40 agonist ivuxolimab. Every receptor here comes from an adult with an advanced solid tumor such as melanoma, head and neck, liver or kidney cancer.

The rearrangement joins TRBV28 to TRBJ2-2, with 7 nucleotides matching TRBD1. V shed 5 bases, J shed 4 bases, and the junction held 7 bases outside the gene matches. Germline V lookup: CDR1 MDHEN, CDR2 SYDVKM. This CDR3 has 15 amino acids. CDR3 region: CASSASGGFTGELFF. DNA of the CDR3: TGTGCCAGCAGTGCCTCAGGGGGATTCACCGGGGAGCTGTTTTTT.

The chain is built from TRBV5-1 and TRBJ1-2, with a tentative D call TRBD1 (6 bases). V was clipped by 3 bases and J by 6 bases, with 12 bases between them. The V gene's germline CDR1 is SGHRS and CDR2 YFSETQ. This CDR3 spans 13 amino acids. The CDR3 protein is CASSWGHRDGYTF. The CDR3 DNA follows: TGCGCCAGCAGCTGGGGACATCGGGATGGCTACACCTTC.

This clone was seen once. V is TRBV28 and J is TRBJ2-4; the D is unclear. Per germline, CDR1 MDHEN and CDR2 SYDVKM. This CDR3 has 16 residues. The V end was cut by 7 bases, the J end by 4 bases, with 20 bases between. CDR3 amino acids: CASTYSHLGLKNIQYF. Here the CDR3 DNA reads TGTGCCAGCACTTATTCACATCTTGGGTTAAAAAACATTCAGTACTTC.

The chain links TRBV2 to TRBJ2-1, with D perhaps TRBD2 (6 bases). V shed 3 bases and J shed 0 bases, with 9 bases lying between them. Germline lookup yields CDR1 SNHLY and CDR2 FYNNEI. The CDR3 is 15 residues long. The CDR3 protein is CASSDGGGSYNEQFF. In nucleotides, the CDR3 is TGTGCCAGCAGTGACGGGGGAGGCTCCTACAATGAGCAGTTCTTC.

The chain is built from TRBV6-5 and TRBJ2-1, with D perhaps matching TRBD1 or TRBD2 (5 bases each). V was shortened by 2 bases and J by 4 bases, with 12 bases between the two germline ends. The CDR3 has 15 residues. The germline V gene encodes CDR1 MNHEY and CDR2 SVGAGI. The CDR3 DNA reads TGTGCCAGCAGTTACCGGGGCCTATCATACAATGAGCAGTTCTTC. This gives the protein CASSYRGLSYNEQFF.

This chain uses TRBV7-3 with TRBJ2-3, with D possibly TRBD1 on 5 matching bases. The germline V gene encodes CDR1 SGHTA and CDR2 FQGTGA. The V end was cut by 1 base, the J end by 3 bases, with 8 bases between. CDR3 length equals 14 residues. For the CDR3, the DNA is TGTGCCAGCAGCTTAAGTGGGGCAACAGATACGCAGTATTTT. Translating gives CASSLSGATDTQYF.

This clone was seen just once. The CDR3 region is CASSPLQGGGTEAFF. For the CDR3, the DNA is TGTGCCAGCTCACCACTACAGGGGGGAGGAACTGAAGCTTTCTTT. This chain links TRBV18 with TRBJ1-1; 8 nucleotides agree with TRBD1. V gave up 1 base and J gave up 5 bases; unmatched junction bases: 6. Germline CDR1 is KGHSH and CDR2 is LQKENI. The CDR3 loop spans 15 amino acids.

CDR3 loop: CASSPLKNTEAFF. For the CDR3, the DNA is TGTGCCAGCTCACCGTTGAAGAACACTGAAGCTTTCTTT. The rearrangement links TRBV18 to TRBJ1-1, with D unresolved. With 3 bases removed from V and 1 base from J, the gap between germline ends came to 6 bases. Germline assignment: CDR1 KGHSH and CDR2 LQKENI. The CDR3 sequence is 13 residues long.

J is TRBJ1-1 and V is TRBV5-1; D may be TRBD1 (5 bases). V was cut by 2 bases and J by 2 bases, with 13 bases left in between. CDR3 size: 15 residues. Germline lookup yields CDR1 SGHRS and CDR2 YFSETQ. The CDR3 DNA is TGCGCCAGCAGCTTAGGCGGACAACCAAACACTGAAGCTTTCTTT. Amino acids: CASSLGGQPNTEAFF. The entire variable domain, with the rest obtained from reference TRBV5-1 and TRBJ1-1, is as follows: KAGVTQTPRYLIKTRGQQVTLSCSPISGHRSVSWYQQTPGQGLQFLFEYFSETQRNKGNFPGRFSGRQFSNSRSEMNVSTLELGDSALYLCASSLGGQPNTEAFFGQGTRLTVV.

The rearrangement joins TRBV15 to TRBJ2-5, with 13 bases lining up with TRBD2. The CDR3 spans 16 residues. Germline-derived CDR1 and CDR2 are LNHNV and YYDKDF (reference sequence). Germline trimming cut 4 bases from V and 1 base from J; bases unmatched to any gene: 3. This CDR3 reads CATSKRTSGGQETQYF. For the CDR3, the DNA is TGTGCCACCAGCAAGCGGACTAGCGGGGGCCAAGAGACCCAGTACTTC.

As for this clone: Other DNA sequences of this sample code for an identical CDR3. The chain employs TRBV28 and TRBJ2-2; 7 bases line up with TRBD1. The V gene's germline CDR1 is MDHEN and CDR2 SYDVKM. The CDR3 is made up of 14 amino acids. After removal of 2 bases from V and 3 bases from J, the junction contained 0 bases not matched to a gene. The CDR3 region is CASSLQGDTGELFF. Here the CDR3 DNA reads TGTGCCAGCAGTTTACAGGGGGACACCGGGGAGCTGTTTTTT.

This clone was picked up a small number of times. The chain recombines TRBV28 with TRBJ1-3; D may be TRBD1 (6 bases). Germline assignment: CDR1 MDHEN and CDR2 SYDVKM. The V end lost 3 bases, the J end lost 3 bases, and 6 bases lay between the germline ends. This CDR3 region has 13 residues. Here the CDR3 reads CASSLGHGNTIYF. The CDR3 region has the DNA TGTGCCAGCAGTTTGGGACATGGAAACACCATATATTTT. Together with reference TRBV28 and TRBJ1-3, the CDR3 gives the full variable domain: DVKVTQSSRYLVKRTGEKVFLECVQDMDHENMFWYRQDPGLGLRLIYFSYDVKMKEKGDIPEGYSVSREKKERFSLILESASTNQTSMYLCASSLGHGNTIYFGEGSWLTVV.

This rearrangement joins TRBV29-1 to TRBJ1-3; no definite D call. The CDR3 has 11 residues. Looked up from germline, CDR1 is SQVTM and CDR2 is ANQGSEA. V was trimmed by 2 bases and J by 5 bases, leaving 4 bases between them. Here the CDR3 DNA reads TGCAGCGTTGAAATCCGAAACACCATATATTTT. Its translation is CSVEIRNTIYF. The full variable domain, rest sourced from reference TRBV29-1 and TRBJ1-3, is SAVISQKPSRDICQRGTSLTIQCQVDSQVTMMFWYRQQPGQSLTLIATANQGSEATYESGFVIDKFPISRPNLTFSTLTVSNMSPEDSSIYLCSVEIRNTIYFGEGSWLTVV.

There are a few counts of this clone. The V and J genes are TRBV28 and TRBJ1-5; perhaps TRBD1 as D (6 bases). Trimming removed 8 bases from V and 5 bases from J, with 13 bases in between. The CDR3 extends over 13 amino acids. The germline V gene encodes CDR1 MDHEN and CDR2 SYDVKM. The CDR3 DNA is TGTGCCAGCTATGGACAGAACGATCAGCCCCAGCATTTT. This sequence encodes CASYGQNDQPQHF.